This paragraph reports one T cell receptor (beta chain). The antigen remains undetermined. A read error may explain this, as a much larger clone is one base away. This sample was included in a study of CD8+CD57+ T cells in acquired aplastic anemia. The wider study: DNA from sorted CD4+ and CD8+ cells averaged approximately 3.2 ug. Researchers reported that healthy donors averaged approximately 9.8 million reads for CD4+ cells.

Genomic DNA constituted the template upon which TCR beta VDJ and CDR3 profiling was performed. TCRdb re-analysed the reads in MiXCR, keeping a single row per CDR3 protein. The sample has some 140,000 distinct CDR3 sequences; roughly two fifths are singletons. The germline CDR1 and CDR2 sequences are SGHTA and FQGNSA. The ends were cut back, 2 bases at V and 4 bases at J, with 11 bases in the middle. CDR3 length equals 14 residues. Points from the study as a whole: Common to patients and controls were twenty-nine CD8+ CDR3 sequences.

V usage is TRBV7-2 and J usage is TRBJ1-2; D uncertain. The TCR sequence derives from a human donor in good health, serving as a control. The sequencing sample was made of sorted CD4+, CD8+, or CD8+CD57+ T cells (not recorded which) from PBMCs. The CDR3 loop reads CTSSLREGSYGYTF. CDR3 bases: TGTACCAGCAGCTTACGGGAGGGAAGCTATGGCTACACCTTC.